Reported below is one TCR beta chain. The entry originates in a study of early T cells in non-severe SARS-CoV-2 infection. Study as a whole: Sequenced bulk RNA came from whole blood that was unsorted, and chains were unpaired.

Per the germline V gene, CDR1 is SGHKS and CDR2 is YYEKEE (reference sequence). The junction had 8 bases not matched to a gene; V was cut back by 1 base and J by 4 bases. The CDR3 length is 16 residues. Unique molecular identifiers were attached to individual cDNA molecules. Using its own MiXCR run on the 5' RACE reads, TCRdb lists one record per CDR3 protein. Here the sample spans approximately 77,000 distinct CDR3 sequences, about 16% being singletons. Sequenced sample: whole blood. The chain has TRBV5-5 and TRBJ1-1; 9 bases map to TRBD1. The TCR sequence derives from an adult who was a healthcare worker with PCR-confirmed SARS-CoV-2 infection or an uninfected control (not recorded which). The CDR3 sequence: CASSLRQGDSGTEAFF. Here the CDR3 DNA reads TGTGCCAGCAGCTTGAGACAGGGGGACTCGGGCACTGAAGCTTTCTTT.